Sequencing of this TCR beta chain was carried out in a study of OX40 agonist ivuxolimab in advanced cancers. Worth noting for this clone: Antigen specificity is unknown.

Measured with immunoSEQ multiplex PCR; TCRdb has only the in-frame clones, and not every one. This table holds tens of thousands of clones, over 90% found once. Trimming took 6 bases from V and 4 from J; bases not matched to a gene: 7. The germline gives CDR1 SEHNR, CDR2 FQNEAQ (reference sequence). The CDR3 spans 14 residues. Study-level findings and limits: Some nonresponders additionally presented with little normalized T-cell clonal expansion.

The receptor was isolated from an adult with an advanced solid tumor such as melanoma, head and neck, liver or kidney cancer. Specimen: CD4+ or CD8+ T cells sorted from blood, collected in a trial of the OX40 agonist ivuxolimab. The V call is TRBV7-9, the J call TRBJ2-7; TRBD1 aligns across 9 bases. CDR3: CASRPWDRDYEQYF. CDR3 DNA: TGTGCCAGCAGGCCCTGGGACAGGGATTACGAGCAGTACTTC.